Listed below are T cell receptor beta chains from one sample, sequenced in a study of human T cells and chemical hapten exposure. In TCRdb, the RACE reads were re-called with MiXCR into one record per CDR3 protein. The top ten hold 1.3% of the sample, which has tens of thousands of distinct CDR3 sequences, more than 6.5% seen once. The sample consisted of whole blood, taken in connection with sensitization to the hapten diphenylcyclopropenone (DPC). All receptors derive from a woman aged 25 to 39 with alopecia areata. Some clones in this sample may be carry-over from other donors' samples. The CDR3 runs from the conserved cysteine through the conserved F or W. The D gene is left open where the match is weak. Size is stated for part of the rows, as once, few or many counts, or as a class when the clone is expanded.

CDR3 protein	CDR3 DNA	D gene	clone size	J gene	V gene
CASSPGQEPYGYTF	TGTGCCAGCTCACCGGGACAGGAACCTTATGGCTACACCTTC	TRBD1	many	TRBJ1-2	TRBV18
CSARQLDTQYF	TGCAGTGCTCGACAGCTAGATACGCAGTATTTT	NA	many	TRBJ2-3	TRBV20-1
CSASPGQGFWGTEAFF	TGCAGTGCTAGCCCGGGACAGGGGTTTTGGGGCACTGAAGCTTTCTTT	TRBD1	many	TRBJ1-1	TRBV20-1
CASSLGQLTQYF	TGTGCCAGCAGCTTAGGTCAACTTACGCAGTATTTT	NA	many	TRBJ2-3	TRBV5-4
CSAGEVWAGKVEAFF	TGCAGTGCCGGAGAGGTTTGGGCAGGCAAAGTTGAAGCTTTCTTT	NA	NA	TRBJ1-1	TRBV20-1
CASSSTSGNQETQYF	TGTGCCAGCAGCAGCACTAGCGGGAACCAAGAGACCCAGTACTTC	TRBD2	few	TRBJ2-5	TRBV3-1
CASSHGLAGGQQETQYF	TGTGCCAGCAGCCACGGACTAGCGGGGGGACAACAAGAGACCCAGTACTTC	TRBD2	few	TRBJ2-5	TRBV13
CASSSYYRDSRAVYTF	TGTGCCAGCAGCTCCTATTACCGGGACTCCCGGGCCGTCTACACCTTC	NA	many	TRBJ1-2	TRBV27
CAWRPGLGGNSGANVLTF	TGTGCCTGGAGACCCGGACTAGGGGGAAACTCTGGGGCCAACGTCCTGACTTTC	NA	few	TRBJ2-6	TRBV30
CVISPTGSYEQYF	TGTGTCATCAGTCCAACAGGGTCCTACGAGCAGTACTTC	NA	NA	TRBJ2-7	TRBV10-3
CATASGQSTDTQYF	TGTGCCACTGCTTCGGGACAGAGCACAGATACGCAGTATTTT	TRBD1	many	TRBJ2-3	TRBV10-3
CSARHSDTEAFF	TGCAGTGCTAGACATTCGGACACTGAAGCTTTCTTT	NA	few	TRBJ1-1	TRBV20-1
CASSSIGGGYTEAFF	TGTGCCAGCAGCTCTATAGGGGGCGGCTACACTGAAGCTTTCTTT	TRBD1	many	TRBJ1-1	TRBV12-3/TRBV12-4
CASSLNRQWAGMNTEAFF	TGTGCCAGCAGCCTCAACAGACAATGGGCAGGGATGAACACTGAAGCTTTCTTT	NA	few	TRBJ1-1	TRBV7-9
CASSQAVIVNQPQHF	TGCGCCAGCAGCCAAGCAGTGATCGTCAATCAGCCCCAGCATTTT	NA	few	TRBJ1-5	TRBV4-1
CASSLHNGAGNTIYF	TGTGCCAGCAGCCTACACAACGGGGCTGGAAACACCATATATTTT	NA	many	TRBJ1-3	TRBV7-9
CASSTGGTAFF	TGTGCCAGCAGTACAGGGGGCACAGCTTTCTTT	TRBD1	NA	TRBJ1-1	TRBV12-3/TRBV12-4
CASSEYRGRGTEAFF	TGTGCCAGCAGCGAATACAGGGGGCGCGGTACTGAAGCTTTCTTT	TRBD1	few	TRBJ1-1	TRBV7-8
CASRPGLARIEGPQETQYF	TGTGCCAGCAGACCGGGACTAGCGAGGATCGAGGGGCCTCAAGAGACCCAGTACTTC	TRBD2	NA	TRBJ2-5	TRBV28
CAAGREDGYTF	TGTGCCGCTGGACGGGAAGATGGCTACACCTTC	NA	NA	TRBJ1-2	TRBV12-3/TRBV12-4